This record covers a single T cell receptor (beta chain). V lost 2 bases to trimming and J lost 7 bases; unmatched junction nucleotides: 20. Germline V CDR1 and CDR2: GTSNPN, SVGIG (reference sequence). CDR3 length equals 18 residues. This sample stems from a study of blood T cell repertoires in COVID-19. Study-level information: Researchers got acute and convalescent COVID-19 samples from the United States, Italy and Spain.

The protocol was immunoSEQ multiplex PCR, while the TCRdb copy is restricted to in-frame clones and leaves out a portion. The sample includes 350,000 to 550,000 clones, around 91% of them seen just once. The TCR sequence derives from a man aged 25 to 45 who had recovered from COVID-19. The chain carries TRBV30 and TRBJ1-5; 7 nucleotides agree with TRBD1. Sequencing was performed on PBMCs or T cells enriched from blood (not recorded which). The CDR3 DNA sequence: TGTGCCTGGAGTAGGAGGCGGGAGGGGGCGAGGGGGGACCAGCCCCAGCATTTT. The encoded protein is CAWSRRREGARGDQPQHF. The full variable domain, its missing parts supplied by reference TRBV30 and TRBJ1-5, is SQTIHQWPATLVQPVGSPLSLECTVEGTSNPNLYWYRQAAGRGLQLLFYSVGIGQISSEVPQNLSASRPQDRQFILSSKKLLLSDSGFYLCAWSRRREGARGDQPQHFGDGTRLSIL.